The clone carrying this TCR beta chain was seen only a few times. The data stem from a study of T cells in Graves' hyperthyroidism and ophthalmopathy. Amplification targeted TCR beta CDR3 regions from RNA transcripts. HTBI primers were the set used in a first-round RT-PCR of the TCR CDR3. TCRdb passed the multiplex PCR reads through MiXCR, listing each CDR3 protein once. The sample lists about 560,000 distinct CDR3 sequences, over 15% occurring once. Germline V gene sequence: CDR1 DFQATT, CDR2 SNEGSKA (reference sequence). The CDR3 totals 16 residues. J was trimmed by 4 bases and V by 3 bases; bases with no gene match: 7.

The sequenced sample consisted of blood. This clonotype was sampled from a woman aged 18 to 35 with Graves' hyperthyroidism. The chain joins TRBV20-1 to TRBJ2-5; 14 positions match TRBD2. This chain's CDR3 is CSASGLAGGRGETQYF. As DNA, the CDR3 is TGCAGTGCTAGCGGACTAGCGGGAGGCAGGGGAGAGACCCAGTACTTC.